The entry that follows covers one TCR beta chain sequence. Germline CDR1 SGHTA, CDR2 FQGNSA. Trimming cost V 4 bases and J 7 bases, with 13 bases left between them. The CDR3 sequence is 14 residues long. The sample is drawn from a study of T-cell memory formation after mild COVID-19. Using its own MiXCR run on the 5' RACE reads, TCRdb lists one record per CDR3 protein. The sample carries fewer than 450,000 distinct CDR3 sequences, approximately 24% recorded once. The sequenced material came from PBMCs or a T cell subset sorted from them (not recorded which). This rearrangement joins TRBV7-2 to TRBJ2-2; D ambiguous. This sequence was found in an adult woman who had mild COVID-19 (a few samples of this study predate the infection). Cell type and time point are not known. The CDR3 nucleotides are TGTGCCAGCAGCTCTGGGTCTCAAGGCGGGGAGCTGTTTTTT. Protein sequence: CASSSGSQGGELFF.